This T cell receptor beta chain was profiled in a study of blood T cell repertoires in COVID-19. Study context: Material from acute and convalescent COVID-19 was sourced from the United States, Italy and Spain.

Repertoires were generated with immunoSEQ multiplex PCR, while TCRdb's copy carries only in-frame clones and drops some. Counted here are roughly 290,000 clones, 80% to 90% occurring once; the ten biggest clones make up roughly 4%. Everyone who took part was roughly 18 to 89 years old, and they came from some 23 US areas. Clinical history as reported by participants underpinned cohort assignment. Donors of Cohort 3 who recovered were those that had two negative PCRs, clearance, or symptom resolution. Germline CDR1 is ENHRY and CDR2 is SYGVKD. This CDR3 comprises 15 residues. The V segment lost 4 bases and the J segment 3 bases; nucleotides outside the gene matches: 7.

This chain joins TRBV10-3 and TRBJ2-3; TRBD2 agrees at 7 bases. The specimen sequenced was PBMCs or T cells enriched from blood (not recorded which). The TCR sequence derives from a woman in her 30s who had recovered from COVID-19. CDR3 region: CAISVNGRITDTQYF. CDR3 nucleotides: TGTGCCATCAGTGTCAACGGGAGGATTACAGATACGCAGTATTTT.